The 9 T cell receptor beta chains below come from one sample, sequenced in a study of OX40 agonist ivuxolimab in advanced cancers. The assay was immunoSEQ multiplex PCR, and TCRdb's table has in-frame clones only and misses some. The repertoire holds over 15,000 clones, with about 87% as singletons. The sequences come from CD4+ or CD8+ T cells sorted from blood, collected in a trial of the OX40 agonist ivuxolimab. The receptors stem from an adult with an advanced solid tumor such as melanoma, head and neck, liver or kidney cancer.

The chain links TRBV11-2 to TRBJ2-5; D is tentatively TRBD1 or TRBD2 (5 bases each). V was trimmed by 4 bases and J by 8 bases, leaving 11 bases between them. The CDR3 covers 12 residues. The germline V gene encodes CDR1 SGHAT and CDR2 FQNNGV. In nucleotides, the CDR3 is TGTGCCAGCAGCTGGGGTGGGGACACCCAGTACTTC. It yields the protein CASSWGGDTQYF.

The V call is TRBV13, the J call TRBJ2-7; D unclear. Trimming removed 5 bases at V and 2 bases at J, with 13 bases between. The CDR3 has 14 amino acids. CDR1 PRHDT and CDR2 FYEKMQ come from the germline V gene (reference sequence). CDR3 amino acids: CASSRGPGPYEQYF. The CDR3 DNA reads TGTGCCAGCAGCCGCGGACCTGGTCCCTACGAGCAGTACTTC.

The chain is built from TRBV7-6 and TRBJ1-4, with unresolved D. Germline V lookup: CDR1 SGHVS, CDR2 FNYEAQ. Trimming cost V 1 base and J 4 bases, with 7 bases left between them. The CDR3 is made up of 14 amino acids. The DNA for the CDR3 is TGTGCCAGCAGCTTAGAGGCTGATAATGAAAAACTGTTTTTT. Its protein is CASSLEADNEKLFF.

The chain employs TRBV6-5 and TRBJ1-4; no clear D gene. The germline V gene encodes CDR1 MNHEY and CDR2 SVGAGI. The CDR3 is 15 amino acids. V was trimmed by 3 bases and J by 1 base, leaving 9 bases between them. CDR3 protein: CASSYEGLTNEKLFF. The CDR3 nucleotides are TGTGCCAGCAGTTATGAAGGGTTAACTAATGAAAAACTGTTTTTT.

In regard to this clone: Relative to the germline gene, one junction end is altered; a read error may explain this. This chain uses TRBV7-2 with TRBJ1-2; 8 positions match TRBD1. CDR3 length equals 15 residues. Germline loops: CDR1 SGHTA, CDR2 FQGNSA. The DNA for the CDR3 is TGTGCCGGCAGCGGATGGGACAGGCAGAACTATGGCTACACCTTC. Translation gives CAGSGWDRQNYGYTF.

CDR3 coding DNA: TGCAGTGCTAGCTCATACAATGAGCAGTTCTTC. It encodes CSASSYNEQFF. This chain uses TRBV20-1 with TRBJ2-1; D gene unclear. Germline assignment: CDR1 DFQATT and CDR2 SNEGSKA (reference sequence). The V end was cut by 3 bases, the J end by 4 bases, with 4 bases between. The CDR3 loop spans 11 amino acids.

The gene calls are TRBV7-2 and TRBJ2-1; 11 bases agree with TRBD2. Germline-derived CDR1 and CDR2 are SGHTA and FQGNSA. The CDR3 loop spans 15 amino acids. With V trimmed by 5 bases and J by 5 bases, 5 bases remained unmatched. The CDR3: CASSPRLAGNNEQFF. The DNA of the CDR3 is TGTGCCAGCAGCCCCCGACTAGCGGGAAACAATGAGCAGTTCTTC.

This rearrangement joins TRBV29-1 to TRBJ2-7; 13 nucleotides agree with TRBD2. V gave up 7 bases and J gave up 5 bases; unmatched junction bases: 8. Germline V gene data show CDR1 as SQVTM and CDR2 as ANQGSEA. This CDR3 region has 14 residues. CDR3 sequence reads: CSGTSGRAGNEQYF. DNA of the CDR3: TGCAGCGGTACTAGCGGGAGGGCAGGAAACGAGCAGTACTTC.

This clone was counted between two and nine times. J is TRBJ1-1 and V is TRBV18; D perhaps matches TRBD1 (6 bases). In germline, CDR1 is KGHSH, CDR2 LQKENI. V lost 5 bases, J lost 4 bases, and 8 bases lay in between. The CDR3 spans 12 residues. CDR3 DNA sequence: TGTGCCAGCTCATCAGGGGCCACTGAAGCTTTCTTT. It yields the protein CASSSGATEAFF.